Each of the 13 T cell receptor beta chains below was sequenced from the same sample in a study of T cell repertoires in cytomegalovirus infection. Using its own MiXCR run on the reads, TCRdb lists one record per CDR3 protein. The sample includes about 180,000 distinct CDR3 sequences, 13% to 15% of them seen just once. The sequencing input was PBMCs. The receptors originated from a human donor in good health (CMV status not recorded). Some clones in this sample may be carry-over from other donors' samples.

The rearrangement joins TRBV6-4 to TRBJ1-2; D gene ambiguous. Trimming left V 2 bases short and J 7 bases short, with 11 bases between. CDR3 length equals 13 residues. CDR1 is MRHNA, CDR2 SNTAGT, per germline. Here the CDR3 reads CASSDDYDSGYTF. CDR3 nucleotide sequence: TGTGCCAGCAGTGACGATTATGATAGTGGCTACACCTTC.

Only one count was recorded for this clonotype. V usage is TRBV2 and J usage is TRBJ2-1; 10 bases match TRBD2. Germline V gives CDR1 SNHLY, CDR2 FYNNEI. The CDR3 covers 15 residues. The ends lost 7 bases at V and 12 bases at J; junction bases unmatched: 15. CDR3 sequence reads: CASIVKAGGPSPQFF. Here the CDR3 DNA reads TGTGCCAGCATTGTTAAAGCGGGAGGGCCCTCCCCGCAGTTCTTC. The full variable domain, completed using reference TRBV2 and TRBJ2-1, is EPEVTQTPSHQVTQMGQEVILRCVPISNHLYFYWYRQILGQKVEFLVSFYNNEISEKSEIFDDQFSVERPDGSNFTLKIRSTKLEDSAMYFCASIVKAGGPSPQFFGPGTRLTVL.

This clonotype was counted at least ten times. DNA of the CDR3: TGCGCCAGCAGCCAAGGCCAGGGGCGATTTCCCGGGGAGCTGTTTTTT. It encodes CASSQGQGRFPGELFF. This chain joins TRBV4-1 and TRBJ2-2, with a tentative D call TRBD1 (6 bases). CDR3 size: 16 residues. Per the germline V gene, CDR1 is MGHRA and CDR2 is YSYEKL. Deletions cut 1 base from V and 6 bases from J, with 15 bases between.

This clonotype was seen only once. This chain uses TRBV20-1 with TRBJ1-6; 7 bases fit TRBD1. Per the germline V gene, CDR1 is DFQATT and CDR2 is SNEGSKA (reference sequence). The CDR3 runs 14 residues. V shed 2 bases and J 9 bases; nucleotides not matched to a gene: 7. The CDR3 nucleotides are TGCAGTGCTAGACGAGACAGGGCCATTTCACCCCTCCACTTT. Amino acids: CSARRDRAISPLHF.

This clonotype was recorded at least ten times. The chain couples TRBV28 to TRBJ1-5; 7 bases agree with TRBD1. V was clipped by 2 bases and J by 1 base; unmatched bases: 8. Germline V gene lookup returns CDR1 MDHEN and CDR2 SYDVKM. The CDR3 length is 17 residues. In DNA form, the CDR3 reads TGTGCCAGCAGTTTAACCCCTGGGACAGCCAGCAATCAGCCCCAGCATTTT. Translation gives CASSLTPGTASNQPQHF.

The V gene is TRBV3-1, the J gene TRBJ2-7, with 11 positions matching TRBD2. After removal of 1 base from V and 4 bases from J, the junction contained 3 bases not matched to a gene. The CDR3 covers 15 residues. Germline-derived CDR1 and CDR2 are LGHDT and YNNKEL (reference sequence). CDR3 nucleotides: TGTGCCAGCAGCCAAGTTGGGACTAGCGGTTACGAGCAGTACTTC. Encoded protein: CASSQVGTSGYEQYF.

This chain connects TRBV7-2 to TRBJ1-2; D is possibly TRBD1 (5 bases). CDR1 is SGHTA, CDR2 FQGNSA, per germline. Trimming took off 1 base at V and 4 bases at J, with 10 bases between the two ends. The CDR3 covers 14 residues. The CDR3 region is CASSLVQGPYGYTF. The DNA for the CDR3 is TGTGCCAGCAGCTTAGTCCAGGGCCCCTATGGCTACACCTTC. The full variable domain, its missing parts supplied by reference TRBV7-2 and TRBJ1-2, is GAGVSQSPSNKVTEKGKDVELRCDPISGHTALYWYRQSLGQGLEFLIYFQGNSAPDKSGLPSDRFSAERTGGSVSTLTIQRTQQEDSAVYLCASSLVQGPYGYTFGSGTRLTVV.

The table lists this clonotype with many counts. The rearrangement uses TRBV7-3 and TRBJ2-7; the D gene is possibly TRBD1 (5 bases). CDR1 and CDR2 (germline): SGHTA, FQGTGA. The length of the CDR3 is 13 residues. V was trimmed by 2 bases and J by 2 bases, leaving 7 bases between them. The CDR3 is CASSLGATYEQYF. CDR3 sequence (DNA): TGTGCCAGCAGCTTAGGGGCAACCTACGAGCAGTACTTC.

This chain's CDR3 is CSVGSGNSNQPQHF. The CDR3, as DNA: TGCAGCGTGGGCTCAGGGAATAGCAATCAGCCCCAGCATTTT. V is TRBV29-1 and J is TRBJ1-5, with a tentative D call TRBD1 (5 bases). V was trimmed by 6 bases and J by 0 bases, leaving 12 bases between them. CDR3 length: 14 amino acids. Germline V gene sequence: CDR1 SQVTM, CDR2 ANQGSEA. Using reference TRBV29-1 and TRBJ1-5 for the parts outside the CDR3, the full variable domain is SAVISQKPSRDICQRGTSLTIQCQVDSQVTMMFWYRQQPGQSLTLIATANQGSEATYESGFVIDKFPISRPNLTFSTLTVSNMSPEDSSIYLCSVGSGNSNQPQHFGDGTRLSIL.

This clonotype was picked up a small number of times. The rearrangement uses TRBV7-9 and TRBJ1-2; D possibly corresponds to TRBD1 (5 bases). From germline, CDR1 is SEHNR and CDR2 FQNEAQ (reference sequence). The ends were cut back, 5 bases at V and 6 bases at J, with 13 bases in the middle. This CDR3 has 13 residues. CDR3 protein: CASSDEGAHGYTF. Here the CDR3 DNA reads TGTGCCAGCAGCGACGAAGGGGCGCATGGCTACACCTTC.

This clonotype showed up just a few times. The gene calls are TRBV5-1 and TRBJ1-1, with D unclear. The CDR3 contains 15 residues. The germline V gene encodes CDR1 SGHRS and CDR2 YFSETQ. The V gene lost 4 bases and the J gene lost 1 base, with 14 bases spanning the gap. The CDR3 protein is CASSPPFGSNTEAFF. The DNA for the CDR3 is TGCGCCAGCAGCCCGCCGTTCGGGTCGAACACTGAAGCTTTCTTT.

The table lists this clonotype with many counts. V is TRBV12-3 or TRBV12-4 and J is TRBJ2-1, with D tentatively TRBD1 or TRBD2 (5 bases each). Trimming took off 5 bases at V and 10 bases at J, with 9 bases between the two ends. The CDR3 runs 11 residues. The CDR3 here is CASSPEGEQFF. The CDR3 DNA follows: TGTGCCAGCAGTCCTGAGGGGGAGCAGTTCTTC.

This clonotype occurred many times. The chain combines TRBV29-1 with TRBJ1-1, with D hard to call. Germline loops: CDR1 SQVTM, CDR2 ANQGSEA. The ends were cut back, 2 bases at V and 4 bases at J, with 8 bases in the middle. This CDR3 region has 12 residues. The CDR3 coding sequence is TGCAGCGTTGAATCCGGGGTCACTGAAGCTTTCTTT. This gives the protein CSVESGVTEAFF.